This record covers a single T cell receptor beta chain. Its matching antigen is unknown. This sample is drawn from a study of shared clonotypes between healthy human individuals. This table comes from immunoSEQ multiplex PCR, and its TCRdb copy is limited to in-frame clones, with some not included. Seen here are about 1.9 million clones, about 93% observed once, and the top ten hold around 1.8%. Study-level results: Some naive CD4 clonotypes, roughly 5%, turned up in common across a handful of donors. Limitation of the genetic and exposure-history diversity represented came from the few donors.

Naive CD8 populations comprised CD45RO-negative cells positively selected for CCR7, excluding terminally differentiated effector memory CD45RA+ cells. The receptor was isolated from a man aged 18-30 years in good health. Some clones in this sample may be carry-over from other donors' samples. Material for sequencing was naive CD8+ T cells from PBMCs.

The DNA for the CDR3 is TGTGCCAGCAGTTCCACGGCGGGAGGCACCGGGGAGCTGTTTTTT. Translated, it gives CASSSTAGGTGELFF. The chain employs TRBV27 and TRBJ2-2; TRBD2 matches at 8 bases. The V gene end was trimmed by 4 bases and the J gene end by 4 bases; junction bases not matched to a gene: 5. CDR1 and CDR2 (germline): MNHEY, SMNVEV (reference sequence). The CDR3 contains 15 residues.